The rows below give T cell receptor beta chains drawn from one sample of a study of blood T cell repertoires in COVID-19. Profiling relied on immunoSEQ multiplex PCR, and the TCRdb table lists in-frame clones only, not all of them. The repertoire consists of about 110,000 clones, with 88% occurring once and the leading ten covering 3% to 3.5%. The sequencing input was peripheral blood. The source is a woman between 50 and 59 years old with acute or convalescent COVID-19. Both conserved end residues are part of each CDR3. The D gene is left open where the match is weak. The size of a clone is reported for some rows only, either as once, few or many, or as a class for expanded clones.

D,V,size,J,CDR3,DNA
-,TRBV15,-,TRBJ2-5,CATSRDGGLGETQYF,TGTGCCACCAGCAGAGATGGAGGGTTAGGGGAGACCCAGTACTTC
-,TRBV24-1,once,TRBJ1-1,CATSDLFSMNTEAFF,TGTGCCACCAGTGATTTGTTTTCTATGAACACTGAAGCTTTCTTT
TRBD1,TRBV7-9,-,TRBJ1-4,CASSVGQGPNEKLFF,TGTGCCAGCAGCGTAGGACAGGGTCCTAATGAAAAACTGTTTTTT
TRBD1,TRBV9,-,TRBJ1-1,CASSVQQGPTEAFF,TGTGCCAGCAGCGTTCAACAGGGGCCCACTGAAGCTTTCTTT
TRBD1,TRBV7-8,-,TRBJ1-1,CASSRRQGMNTEAFF,TGTGCCAGCAGCAGGCGACAGGGCATGAACACTGAAGCTTTCTTT
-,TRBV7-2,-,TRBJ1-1,CASSLDRLNTEAFF,TGTGCCAGCAGCTTAGACAGGTTGAACACTGAAGCTTTCTTT
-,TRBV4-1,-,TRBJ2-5,CASSQDARGRETQYF,TGCGCCAGCAGCCAAGATGCGAGAGGGAGGGAGACCCAGTACTTC
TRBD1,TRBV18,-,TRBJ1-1,CASSPDRVGLAFF,TGTGCCAGCTCACCAGACAGGGTGGGGCTAGCTTTCTTT
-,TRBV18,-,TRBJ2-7,CASSAQDEQYF,TGTGCCAGCTCAGCGCAAGACGAGCAGTACTTC
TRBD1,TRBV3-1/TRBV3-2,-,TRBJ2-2,CASMPQGAGTGELFF,TGTGCCAGCATGCCACAGGGGGCAGGCACCGGGGAGCTGTTTTTT
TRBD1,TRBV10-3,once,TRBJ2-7,CAISESWGQGDEQYF,TGTGCCATCAGTGAGTCGTGGGGACAGGGCGACGAGCAGTACTTC
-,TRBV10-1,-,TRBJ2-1,CASSDGLRRENEQFF,TGCGCCAGCAGTGACGGACTTCGGCGGGAAAATGAGCAGTTCTTC
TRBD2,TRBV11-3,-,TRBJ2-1,CASSASGSSEQFF,TGTGCCAGCAGTGCTAGCGGGAGCTCTGAGCAGTTCTTC
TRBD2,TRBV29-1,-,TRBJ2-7,CSVQTTSGSWEYF,TGCAGCGTTCAAACGACTAGCGGGAGTTGGGAGTACTTC
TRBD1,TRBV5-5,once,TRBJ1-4,CASSGTDRVNEKLFF,TGTGCCAGCAGCGGAACGGACAGGGTTAATGAAAAACTGTTTTTT
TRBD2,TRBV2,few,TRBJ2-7,CASGLLAGAYEQYF,TGTGCCAGCGGGTTACTAGCGGGGGCCTACGAGCAGTACTTC
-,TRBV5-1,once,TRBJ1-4,CASSLTPPDTYEKLFF,TGCGCCAGCAGCTTGACCCCCCCAGACACGTATGAAAAACTGTTTTTT
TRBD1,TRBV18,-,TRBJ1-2,CASSPTGDDYGYTF,TGTGCCAGCTCACCAACAGGGGACGACTATGGCTACACCTTC
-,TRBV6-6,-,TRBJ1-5,CASSARGNQPQHF,TGTGCCAGCAGTGCCAGGGGCAATCAGCCCCAGCATTTT
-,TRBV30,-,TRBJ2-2,CAWSGSGSGLTGELFF,TGTGCCTGGAGTGGGTCGGGGAGCGGTTTGACCGGGGAGCTGTTTTTT
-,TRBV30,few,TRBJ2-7,CAWSSALREQYF,TGTGCCTGGAGTTCTGCTCTACGCGAGCAGTACTTC
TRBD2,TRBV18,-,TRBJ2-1,CASSPFSGSYPNEQFF,TGTGCCAGCTCACCGTTTAGCGGGAGTTATCCCAATGAGCAGTTCTTC
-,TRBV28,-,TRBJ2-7,CASSWASPYEQYF,TGTGCCAGCAGCTGGGCCAGCCCCTACGAGCAGTACTTC
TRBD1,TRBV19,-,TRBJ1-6,CASRLNRGQSPLHF,TGTGCCAGTAGACTCAACAGGGGGCAGTCACCCCTCCACTTT
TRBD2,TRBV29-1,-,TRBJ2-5,CSVGRLAGEGYQETQYF,TGCAGCGTTGGCCGACTAGCGGGAGAGGGGTACCAAGAGACCCAGTACTTC
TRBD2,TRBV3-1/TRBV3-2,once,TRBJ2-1,CASSQEIAGYSEQFF,TGTGCCAGCAGCCAAGAGATAGCGGGATATAGTGAGCAGTTCTTC
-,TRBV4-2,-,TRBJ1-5,CASARNEGGRQPQHF,TGTGCCAGCGCAAGGAATGAGGGGGGGAGACAGCCCCAGCATTTT
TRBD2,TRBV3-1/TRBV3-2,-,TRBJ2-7,CASSLSGRAHYEQYF,TGTGCCAGCAGTCTTAGCGGGAGGGCCCACTACGAGCAGTACTTC
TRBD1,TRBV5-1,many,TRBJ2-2,CASSNRDRDTGELFF,TGCGCCAGCAGCAACCGGGACAGGGATACCGGGGAGCTGTTTTTT
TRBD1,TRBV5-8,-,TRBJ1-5,CASSLEGASWPQHF,TGTGCCAGCAGCTTGGAGGGGGCCTCGTGGCCCCAGCATTTT
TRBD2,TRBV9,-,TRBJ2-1,CASSAELAAYNEQFF,TGTGCCAGCAGCGCGGAACTAGCGGCTTACAATGAGCAGTTCTTC
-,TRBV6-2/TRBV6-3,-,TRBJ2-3,CASSYVTDGGTDTQYF,TGTGCCAGCAGCTATGTGACCGACGGAGGCACAGATACGCAGTATTTT